The source of this T cell receptor beta chain is a study of Graves' ophthalmopathy and Graves' hyperthyroidism. Background on the study: Peripheral blood samples were taken at initial diagnosis, before any treatment. Study observations and caveats: Researchers report that a 13-signature model separated ophthalmopathy from stable hyperthyroidism, posting about 88% sensitivity and about 80% specificity.

Patients were diagnosed from clinical symptoms, serum thyroxine, TRAb, thyroid ultrasound and orbital computed tomography. This clonotype was recorded many times. The antigen is undetermined. Trimming cost V 0 bases and J 8 bases, with 17 bases left between them. CDR3 length: 15 amino acids. Germline-derived CDR1 and CDR2 are LNHDA and SQIVND (reference sequence). Using RNA transcripts, the TCR beta CDR3 regions were amplified. First-round RT-PCR used HTBI primers; second-round multiplex PCR followed. TCRdb re-derived calls from the multiplex PCR reads in MiXCR, one entry per CDR3 protein. The data contain about 58,000 distinct CDR3 sequences, less than 55% of them seen just once; the ten biggest clones take up roughly 5%.

The genes are TRBV19 and TRBJ2-7; tentative D call: TRBD2 (6 bases). Sequenced: peripheral blood. This receptor was taken from an adult woman with Graves' ophthalmopathy. The CDR3 DNA follows: TGTGCCAGTAGTATAGATTCTCCGGGGGATCGCCAGCAGTACTTC. Its protein is CASSIDSPGDRQQYF.